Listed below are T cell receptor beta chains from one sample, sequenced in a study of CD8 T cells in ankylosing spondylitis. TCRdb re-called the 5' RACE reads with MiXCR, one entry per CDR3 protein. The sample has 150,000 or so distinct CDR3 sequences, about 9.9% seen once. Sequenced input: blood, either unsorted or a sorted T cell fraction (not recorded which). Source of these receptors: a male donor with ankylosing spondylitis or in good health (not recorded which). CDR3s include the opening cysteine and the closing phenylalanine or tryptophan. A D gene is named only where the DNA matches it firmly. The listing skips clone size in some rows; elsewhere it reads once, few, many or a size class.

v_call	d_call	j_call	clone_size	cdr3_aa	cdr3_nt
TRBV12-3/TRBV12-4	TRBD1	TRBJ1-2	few	CASTYYGTAINYGYTF	TGTGCCTCCACGTACTATGGGACAGCGATTAACTATGGCTACACCTTC
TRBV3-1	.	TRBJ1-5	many	CASSRTGQPQHF	TGTGCCAGCAGCCGAACCGGGCAGCCCCAGCATTTT
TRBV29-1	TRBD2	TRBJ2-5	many	CSVEGNRGTTQETQYF	TGCAGCGTTGAAGGGAATAGAGGGACTACACAAGAGACCCAGTACTTC
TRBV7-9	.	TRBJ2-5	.	CASSLFGEETQYF	TGTGCCAGCAGCTTGTTCGGGGAAGAGACCCAGTACTTC
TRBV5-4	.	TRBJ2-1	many	CASSGQESGPSYNEQFF	TGTGCCAGCAGCGGACAAGAGAGCGGGCCCTCCTACAATGAGCAGTTCTTC
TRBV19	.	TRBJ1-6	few	CASIRDGSSYNSPLHF	TGTGCCAGTATCCGGGACGGCAGCTCCTATAATTCACCCCTCCACTTT
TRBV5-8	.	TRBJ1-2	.	CASSLVSQGDYGYTF	TGTGCCAGCAGCTTGGTTTCACAGGGTGACTATGGCTACACCTTC
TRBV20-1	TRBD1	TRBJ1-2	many	CSAKDRTGAGGYTF	TGCAGTGCTAAAGATCGGACAGGGGCCGGTGGCTACACCTTC
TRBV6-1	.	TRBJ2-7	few	CASSRTSGYSYEQYF	TGTGCCAGCAGTCGGACAAGCGGTTACTCCTACGAGCAGTACTTC
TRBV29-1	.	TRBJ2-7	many	CSVELSGSREQYF	TGCAGCGTTGAGCTTTCAGGCTCGCGGGAGCAGTACTTC
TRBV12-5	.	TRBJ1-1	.	CASVQGRMNTEAFF	TGTGCTAGTGTTCAGGGACGGATGAACACTGAAGCTTTCTTT
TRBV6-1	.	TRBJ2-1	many	CASISPNERGHEQFF	TGTGCCAGCATCAGCCCCAATGAGAGGGGCCATGAGCAGTTCTTC
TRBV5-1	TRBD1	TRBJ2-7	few	CASSPTGTGVSYEQYF	TGCGCCAGCAGCCCTACCGGGACAGGGGTCTCCTACGAGCAGTACTTC
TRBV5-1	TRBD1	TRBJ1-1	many	CASSPGTGGDTEAFF	TGCGCCAGCAGCCCAGGGACAGGAGGGGACACTGAAGCTTTCTTT
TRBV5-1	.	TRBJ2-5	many	CASSLGDLARQETQYF	TGCGCCAGCAGCTTGGGGGACCTTGCGCGACAAGAGACCCAGTACTTC
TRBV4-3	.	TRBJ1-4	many	CASSQDAKLNEKLFF	TGCGCCAGCAGCCAAGATGCCAAGCTGAACGAAAAACTGTTTTTT
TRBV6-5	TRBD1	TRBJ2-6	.	CASSYSAGQGAGANVLTF	TGTGCCAGCAGTTACTCCGCCGGACAGGGGGCTGGGGCCAACGTCCTGACTTTC
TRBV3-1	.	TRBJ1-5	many	CASSQGGGRVSQPQHF	TGTGCCAGCAGCCAAGGCGGAGGGAGGGTGAGTCAGCCCCAGCATTTT
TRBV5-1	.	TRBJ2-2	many	CASSWQQGAGELFF	TGCGCCAGCAGCTGGCAACAGGGAGCCGGGGAGCTGTTTTTT
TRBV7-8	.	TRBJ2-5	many	CASSPFGVLVQETQYF	TGTGCCAGCAGCCCCTTTGGGGTTCTCGTACAAGAGACCCAGTACTTC
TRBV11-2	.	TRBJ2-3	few	CASSLLPGGRTDTQYF	TGTGCCAGCAGCCTCTTACCGGGGGGCCGCACAGATACGCAGTATTTT
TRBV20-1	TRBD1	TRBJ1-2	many	CSVPTGAYYGYTF	TGCAGTGTTCCGACAGGGGCCTACTATGGCTACACCTTC
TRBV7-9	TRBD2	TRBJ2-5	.	CASSPKTSGQETQYF	TGTGCCAGCAGCCCTAAAACTAGCGGACAAGAGACCCAGTACTTC
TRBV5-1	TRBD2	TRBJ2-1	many	CASSLLAERYNEQFF	TGCGCCAGCAGCTTGCTAGCGGAGCGATACAATGAGCAGTTCTTC
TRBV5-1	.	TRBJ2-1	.	CASSFRVNNEQFF	TGCGCCAGCAGCTTCCGGGTGAACAATGAGCAGTTCTTC
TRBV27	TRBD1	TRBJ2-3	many	CASSFYRGGTDTQYF	TGTGCCAGCAGTTTCTACAGGGGTGGCACAGATACGCAGTATTTT
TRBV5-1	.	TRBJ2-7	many	CASSLLDGGSYEQYF	TGCGCCAGCAGCTTGTTAGACGGAGGCTCCTACGAGCAGTACTTC
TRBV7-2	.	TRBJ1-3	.	CASSLSGSSSGNTIYF	TGTGCCAGCAGCTTGTCGGGGTCGAGTTCAGGAAACACCATATATTTT
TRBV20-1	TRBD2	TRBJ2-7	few	CSAVSGAVSYEQYF	TGCAGTGCTGTTAGCGGGGCCGTCTCCTACGAGCAGTACTTC
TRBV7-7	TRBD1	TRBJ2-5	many	CASSPTRDRGRETQYF	TGTGCCAGCAGCCCGACCCGGGACAGGGGGCGAGAGACCCAGTACTTC
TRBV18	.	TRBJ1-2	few	CASSPFGQGRYGYTF	TGTGCCAGCTCACCCTTTGGGCAGGGGAGGTATGGCTACACCTTC
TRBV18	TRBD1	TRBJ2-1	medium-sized	CASSLTGYFHEQFF	TGTGCCAGCTCGCTGACAGGGTATTTTCATGAGCAGTTCTTC
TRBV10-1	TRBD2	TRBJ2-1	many	CASSGGSRGPSFF	TGCGCCAGCAGTGGCGGGAGTCGAGGTCCCTCGTTCTTC
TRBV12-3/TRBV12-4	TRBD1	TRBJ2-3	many	CASSTFLSGGGGRDTQYF	TGTGCCAGCAGTACCTTCTTGTCAGGGGGCGGCGGGCGAGATACGCAGTATTTT